Below, 24 T cell receptor beta chains from the same sample are listed, as sequenced in a study of T-cell reconstitution after alpha-beta-depleted transplantation in children. A TCRbeta library incorporating unique molecular identifiers was prepared. TCRdb fed the PCR reads into MiXCR, producing one record per CDR3 protein. The sample has just over 350,000 distinct CDR3 sequences; about an eighth are singletons. Sequencing was performed on PBMCs, taken from the stem cell graft. The receptors here all came from a human donor who donated a stem cell graft to a child with Fanconi anemia.

The chain employs TRBV5-1 and TRBJ2-6, with 7 nucleotides matching TRBD1. Looked up from germline, CDR1 is SGHRS and CDR2 is YFSETQ. Trimming at V came to 2 bases and at J to 8 bases, leaving 7 bases not matched to a gene. This CDR3 spans 15 amino acids. The CDR3 nucleotides read TGCGCCAGCAGCTTAATAAAACAGGGGACCAACGTCCTGACTTTC. This sequence encodes CASSLIKQGTNVLTF. Combining the CDR3 with reference TRBV5-1 and TRBJ2-6 gives the whole variable domain KAGVTQTPRYLIKTRGQQVTLSCSPISGHRSVSWYQQTPGQGLQFLFEYFSETQRNKGNFPGRFSGRQFSNSRSEMNVSTLELGDSALYLCASSLIKQGTNVLTFGAGSRLTVL.

The chain recombines TRBV20-1 with TRBJ2-7; 8 bases fit TRBD1. The CDR3 totals 14 residues. The V segment lost 2 bases and the J segment 2 bases; nucleotides outside the gene matches: 5. Germline V gene lookup returns CDR1 DFQATT and CDR2 SNEGSKA (reference sequence). The CDR3 sequence is CSARKGQGTYEQYV. DNA of the CDR3: TGCAGTGCTAGAAAAGGACAGGGAACCTACGAGCAGTACGTC.

The CDR3 DNA is TGCAGTGCAGGGACGGGAAGGGTACGGAATGAGCAGTTCTTC. This codes for CSAGTGRVRNEQFF. The V gene is TRBV20-1, the J gene TRBJ2-1; D tentatively reads TRBD1 or TRBD2 (5 bases each). Trimming took 6 bases from V and 7 from J, leaving 19 bases between them. Germline V gene sequence: CDR1 DFQATT, CDR2 SNEGSKA (reference sequence). The CDR3 has 14 amino acids.

The chain is built from TRBV2 and TRBJ1-1; the D is unclear. The ends were cut back, 6 bases at V and 0 bases at J, with 8 bases in the middle. The germline CDR1 and CDR2 sequences are SNHLY and FYNNEI. This CDR3 spans 13 amino acids. Here the CDR3 DNA reads TGTGCCAGCAGCACAGACATGAACACTGAAGCTTTCTTT. This gives the protein CASSTDMNTEAFF.

The V and J genes are TRBV3-1 and TRBJ2-3, with TRBD2 identical over 7 bases. Germline V gives CDR1 LGHDT, CDR2 YNNKEL (reference sequence). The CDR3 has 16 residues. Germline trimming cut 3 bases from V and 6 bases from J; bases unmatched to any gene: 12. The CDR3 is CASSHRRSGNRDTQYF. DNA of the CDR3: TGTGCCAGCAGCCATCGGCGGAGCGGGAACCGGGATACGCAGTATTTT.

The chain recombines TRBV4-2 with TRBJ2-7; 7 nucleotides match TRBD1. The CDR3 totals 15 residues. Germline V gene data show CDR1 as LGHNA and CDR2 as YNFKEQ. V shed 6 bases, J shed 4 bases, and the junction held 12 bases outside the gene matches. CDR3 bases: TGTGCCAGCAGTATGACCGCCGACAGGGCATACGAGCAGTACTTC. Its protein product is CASSMTADRAYEQYF.

This clonotype was found a few times. The chain employs TRBV6-5 and TRBJ1-2; D remains ambiguous. Trimming cost V 2 bases and J 1 base, with 8 bases left between them. The CDR3 totals 14 residues. Germline V lookup: CDR1 MNHEY, CDR2 SVGAGI. CDR3: CASSYDAGNYGYTF. The CDR3 DNA reads as TGTGCCAGCAGTTACGACGCCGGTAACTATGGCTACACCTTC.

This clonotype was seen many times. This chain connects TRBV12-3 or TRBV12-4 to TRBJ2-1, with D possibly TRBD1 on 6 matching bases. The CDR3 consists of 13 residues. The V gene lost 11 bases and the J gene lost 3 bases, with 14 bases spanning the gap. Here the CDR3 reads CASQGNNYNEQFF. The CDR3 DNA sequence: TGTGCCTCACAGGGAAATAACTACAATGAGCAGTTCTTC.

The genes are TRBV6-5 and TRBJ1-1; D ambiguous. Germline values: CDR1 MNHEY, CDR2 SVGAGI. V was shortened by 8 bases and J by 8 bases, with 12 bases between the two germline ends. This CDR3 is 11 amino acids long. This CDR3 is CASYDGREAFF. The CDR3 nucleotides are TGTGCCAGCTACGATGGCAGGGAAGCTTTCTTT.

The chain joins TRBV5-1 to TRBJ2-1; 9 bases agree with TRBD2. From germline, CDR1 is SGHRS and CDR2 YFSETQ. The CDR3 consists of 14 residues. The V gene end was trimmed by 5 bases and the J gene end by 5 bases; junction bases not matched to a gene: 5. For the CDR3, the DNA is TGCGCCAGCAGTTCGACTAGCGGCCACAATGAGCAGTTCTTC. It yields the protein CASSSTSGHNEQFF.

This clonotype was observed a few times. The chain recombines TRBV15 with TRBJ2-7, with TRBD2 matching 7 bases. J was trimmed by 3 bases and V by 5 bases; bases with no gene match: 1. Germline CDR1 LNHNV, CDR2 YYDKDF (reference sequence). This CDR3 is built from 12 residues. The CDR3: CATSGRGYEQYF. CDR3 nucleotide sequence: TGTGCCACCAGCGGGAGGGGCTACGAGCAGTACTTC.

V usage is TRBV29-1 and J usage is TRBJ1-2; D is unresolved. This CDR3 is 11 amino acids long. Trimming cost V 1 base and J 8 bases, with 8 bases left between them. CDR1 and CDR2 from the germline V gene are SQVTM and ANQGSEA. In nucleotides, the CDR3 is TGCAGCGTTGAAGGACCGCTAGGCTACACCTTC. Its translation is CSVEGPLGYTF.

The CDR3 region has the DNA TGTGCCAGCAGCTTCCAGGGGATTACTGAAGCTTTCTTT. It is translated as CASSFQGITEAFF. This rearrangement joins TRBV11-2 to TRBJ1-1, with TRBD1 as a possible D gene (6 bases). The CDR3 is 13 amino acids. Trimming removed 3 bases at V and 5 bases at J, with 10 bases between. CDR1 is SGHAT and CDR2 is FQNNGV in the germline V gene.

A note on this clonotype: This may arise from a read error, as a much more abundant clone is one base away. The chain uses TRBV28 and TRBJ2-2; TRBD1 agrees at 10 bases. Germline V gene sequence: CDR1 MDHEN, CDR2 SYDVKM. The length of the CDR3 is 14 residues. With V trimmed by 6 bases and J by 4 bases, 2 bases remained unmatched. The CDR3 DNA sequence: TGTGCCAGCAGGGGGACAGGGGCCACCGGGGAGCTGTTTTTT. Translating it yields CASRGTGATGELFF.

The rearrangement joins TRBV12-3 or TRBV12-4 to TRBJ2-1; D remains ambiguous. Trimming pared 5 bases from V and 4 bases from J, leaving 18 bases between. The CDR3 loop spans 16 amino acids. Written as DNA, the CDR3 is TGTGCCAGCAGTATTCATCGCCTAGGGATTTACAATGAGCAGTTCTTC. This sequence encodes CASSIHRLGIYNEQFF.

This clonotype was counted ten times or more. The rearrangement uses TRBV12-3 or TRBV12-4 and TRBJ1-1; tentatively, D is TRBD1 (5 bases). Trimming took 3 bases from V and 1 from J, leaving 9 bases between them. The CDR3 extends over 14 amino acids. CDR3 DNA sequence: TGTGCCAGCAGTTTGCTCCAGGGGAACACTGAAGCTTTCTTT. Encoded protein: CASSLLQGNTEAFF.

The V and J genes are TRBV29-1 and TRBJ2-5; the D call may be TRBD1 or TRBD2 (7 bases each). CDR1 and CDR2 from the germline V gene are SQVTM and ANQGSEA. This CDR3 is 13 amino acids long. V lost 7 bases to trimming and J lost 4 bases, with 16 bases between them. CDR3 in DNA: TGCAGCGCAAATACCAGGGGGGGAGAGACCCAGTACTTC. Its protein product is CSANTRGGETQYF. The full variable domain, completed using reference TRBV29-1 and TRBJ2-5, is SAVISQKPSRDICQRGTSLTIQCQVDSQVTMMFWYRQQPGQSLTLIATANQGSEATYESGFVIDKFPISRPNLTFSTLTVSNMSPEDSSIYLCSANTRGGETQYFGPGTRLLVL.

This chain links TRBV10-3 with TRBJ2-5; perhaps D is TRBD1 or TRBD2 (5 bases each). CDR3 size: 13 residues. Germline-derived CDR1 and CDR2 are ENHRY and SYGVKD. V lost 4 bases and J 0 bases, leaving 6 bases between the germline ends. The CDR3 DNA reads as TGTGCCATCAGTGGGGGGTACCAAGAGACCCAGTACTTC. This encodes CAISGGYQETQYF.

J is TRBJ1-2 and V is TRBV28; D call uncertain. CDR3 size: 13 residues. Germline CDR1 and CDR2: MDHEN and SYDVKM. The V and J ends lost 4 bases and 8 bases respectively, with 14 bases between them. In DNA, the CDR3 is TGTGCCAGCAGTTCCCCTGCCCTCAAGGGCTACACCTTC. It translates to CASSSPALKGYTF.

This clonotype has a count of ten or more. The chain carries TRBV15 and TRBJ2-5; D unclear. This CDR3 has 13 amino acids. Trimming left V 0 bases short and J 5 bases short, with 7 bases between. Per germline, CDR1 LNHNV and CDR2 YYDKDF (reference sequence). The CDR3 sequence: CATSRDHIETQYF. The CDR3 DNA reads TGTGCCACCAGCAGAGACCACATTGAGACCCAGTACTTC.

The DNA for the CDR3 is TGTGCCATCAGCAAAGACATGAACACTGAAGCTTTCTTT. It yields the protein CAISKDMNTEAFF. This sequence joins TRBV10-3 and TRBJ1-1, with D uncertain. The germline CDR1 and CDR2 sequences are ENHRY and SYGVKD. V lost 6 bases, J lost 0 bases, and 8 bases lay in between. The CDR3 is 13 residues long.

This clonotype was observed at least ten times. The chain combines TRBV9 with TRBJ2-3, with D possibly called TRBD1 or TRBD2 (5 bases each). Between the trimmed V and J ends, which lost 4 bases and 2 bases, there was a span of 14 bases. The CDR3 runs 15 residues. Germline V gives CDR1 SGDLS, CDR2 YYNGEE. The DNA of the CDR3 is TGTGCCAGCAGCTTGGGGCGGCTAGCCACAGATACGCAGTATTTT. Residues: CASSLGRLATDTQYF.

This clonotype was counted many times. The chain has TRBV20-1 and TRBJ1-5, with TRBD1 as a possible D gene (5 bases). Germline V gene data show CDR1 as DFQATT and CDR2 as SNEGSKA (reference sequence). Trimming cost V 1 base and J 4 bases, with 17 bases left between them. This CDR3 comprises 16 residues. CDR3 amino acids: CSARGGGRGWNQPQHF. The CDR3 nucleotides read TGCAGTGCTAGAGGGGGGGGGAGAGGTTGGAATCAGCCCCAGCATTTT.

This clonotype was counted between two and nine times. V and J are TRBV5-1 and TRBJ2-1; unclear D gene. V was pared by 0 bases and J by 8 bases, with 12 bases between. This CDR3 spans 14 amino acids. Germline V gene sequence: CDR1 SGHRS, CDR2 YFSETQ. The CDR3 spells CASSLALPGDEQFF. The DNA for the CDR3 is TGCGCCAGCAGCTTGGCTCTTCCGGGTGATGAGCAGTTCTTC. Based on the CDR3 plus reference TRBV5-1 and TRBJ2-1, the full variable domain is KAGVTQTPRYLIKTRGQQVTLSCSPISGHRSVSWYQQTPGQGLQFLFEYFSETQRNKGNFPGRFSGRQFSNSRSEMNVSTLELGDSALYLCASSLALPGDEQFFGPGTRLTVL.